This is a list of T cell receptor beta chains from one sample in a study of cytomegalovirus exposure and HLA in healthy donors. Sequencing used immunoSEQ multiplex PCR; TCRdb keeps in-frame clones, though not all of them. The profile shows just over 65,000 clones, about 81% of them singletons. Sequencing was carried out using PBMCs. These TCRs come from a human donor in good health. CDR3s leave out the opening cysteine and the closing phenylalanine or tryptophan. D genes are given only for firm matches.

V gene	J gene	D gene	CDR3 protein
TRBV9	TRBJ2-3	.	ASSGARGSGLTDTQY
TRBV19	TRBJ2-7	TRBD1	ASSITGEYEQY
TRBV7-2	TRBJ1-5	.	ASSLVTGSNQPQH
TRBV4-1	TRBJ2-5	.	ASSQSTGETQY
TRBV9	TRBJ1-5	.	ASSADLSGNQPQH
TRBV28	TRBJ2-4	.	ASSLGAIAKNIQY
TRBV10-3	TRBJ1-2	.	AISDPSLYGYT
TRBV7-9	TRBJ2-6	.	ASSLRAGANVLT
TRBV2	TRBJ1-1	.	ASSEARGPIAEAF
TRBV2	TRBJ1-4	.	ASSELREKLF
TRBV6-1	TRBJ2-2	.	VSSEIVSGELF
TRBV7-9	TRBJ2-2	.	ASSLVAGAGRTGELF
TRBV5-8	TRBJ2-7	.	AGWVVGDEQY
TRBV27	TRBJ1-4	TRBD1	ASSTGAGEKLF
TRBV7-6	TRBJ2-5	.	ASSLVEETQY
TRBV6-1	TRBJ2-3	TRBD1	ASSENFWGQGRTDTQY
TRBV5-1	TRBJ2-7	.	ASSKGTGSYEQY
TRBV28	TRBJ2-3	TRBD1	ASSSQTGVISGTQY
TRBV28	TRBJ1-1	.	ASVGLGTEAF
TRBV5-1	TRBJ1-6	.	ASSLVPAGATSPLH
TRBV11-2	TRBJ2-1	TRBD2	ASSTVWRGANNEQF
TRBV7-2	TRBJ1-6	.	ASSLLGQVPPLH
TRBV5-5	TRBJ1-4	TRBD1	ASSLGQGAGEKLF